The 8 T cell receptor beta chains in this list originate from one sample, sequenced in a study of T cell repertoires in cytomegalovirus infection. Their antigens are not known. TCRdb redid the calling of the reads with MiXCR, one entry per CDR3 protein. This table holds around 340,000 distinct CDR3 sequences, 29% found once. The sequencing here drew on cultured PBMCs, taken from culture after CMV antigen stimulation. These receptors came from a human donor in good health (CMV status not recorded). Some clones in this sample may be carry-over from other donors' samples.

The genes are TRBV5-5 and TRBJ2-1, with D possibly called TRBD1 or TRBD2 (5 bases each). There are 14 residues in the CDR3. Trimming cost V 2 bases and J 8 bases, with 14 bases left between them. In germline, CDR1 is SGHKS, CDR2 YYEKEE (reference sequence). This CDR3 is CASSLRTLGDEQFF. In nucleotides, the CDR3 is TGTGCCAGCAGCTTAAGAACCCTGGGGGATGAGCAGTTCTTC.

This clonotype appeared many times. The V call is TRBV7-8, the J call TRBJ1-1; weak D call: TRBD1 (5 bases). V was trimmed by 3 bases and J by 12 bases, leaving 11 bases between them. Germline lookup yields CDR1 SGHVS and CDR2 FQNEAQ. The CDR3 totals 11 residues. The CDR3 spells CASSLGGTTFF. In DNA form, the CDR3 reads TGTGCCAGCAGCTTGGGGGGTACGACTTTCTTT.

This clonotype appeared a few times. The chain couples TRBV5-1 to TRBJ1-6; TRBD1 aligns across 9 bases. The CDR3 spans 15 residues. CDR1 and CDR2 (germline): SGHRS, YFSETQ. V lost 4 bases, J lost 5 bases, and 4 bases stayed unmatched. CDR3 amino acids: CASSRWTGDNSPLHF. The CDR3 region has the DNA TGCGCCAGCAGCCGATGGACAGGGGATAATTCACCCCTCCACTTT.

As for this clonotype: The junction does not match germline at one end; this may be a read error. This sequence joins TRBV10-3 and TRBJ2-7; tentatively, D is TRBD2 (5 bases). The CDR3 length is 13 residues. The germline CDR1 and CDR2 sequences are ENHRY and SYGVKD. CDR3 DNA sequence: TGTGCCATCACTGAGGAGTTCGGGAACGAGCAGTACTTC. Translated: CAITEEFGNEQYF.

This clonotype came up a few times. The rearrangement links TRBV27 to TRBJ1-2; D gene ambiguous. V lost 0 bases and J lost 4, with 12 bases in between. CDR3 length equals 15 residues. The germline CDR1 and CDR2 sequences are MNHEY and SMNVEV (reference sequence). The CDR3 loop reads CASSLSLGYRYGYTF. DNA of the CDR3: TGTGCCAGCAGTTTATCGTTGGGGTACCGCTATGGCTACACCTTC.

V gene TRBV6-6 combines with J gene TRBJ1-2, with TRBD1 as a possible D gene (5 bases). V lost 0 bases and J 7 bases, leaving 15 bases between the germline ends. CDR1 is MNHNY, CDR2 SVGAGI, per germline (reference sequence). There are 15 residues in the CDR3. This CDR3 is CASSYSSRGAVGYTF. The CDR3 bases are TGTGCCAGCAGTTACTCCTCTCGCGGGGCCGTTGGCTACACCTTC.

The chain carries TRBV19 and TRBJ2-3; D gene uncertain. Germline loops: CDR1 LNHDA, CDR2 SQIVND (reference sequence). V lost 9 bases and J lost 2, with 15 bases in between. This CDR3 region has 14 residues. The chain's CDR3 is CASPQNYLTDTQYF. For the CDR3, the DNA is TGTGCCAGCCCACAGAACTATCTCACAGATACGCAGTATTTT.

J is TRBJ2-3 and V is TRBV11-2, with D perhaps matching TRBD2 (6 bases). CDR1 and CDR2 from the germline V gene are SGHAT and FQNNGV. The CDR3 extends over 17 amino acids. The germline V and J ends were trimmed by 1 base and 6 bases, with 20 bases remaining between them. In DNA form, the CDR3 reads TGTGCCAGCAGCTTAGGGGGGTGGGTGGAGGGAACTGATACGCAGTATTTT. Its protein is CASSLGGWVEGTDTQYF.